A selection of T cell receptor beta chains follows, all from one sample in a study of cytomegalovirus exposure and HLA in healthy donors. Measured with immunoSEQ multiplex PCR; TCRdb has only the in-frame clones, and not every one. The repertoire holds approximately 200,000 clones, with more than 70% as singletons. Sequencing was done on a sample of PBMCs. These receptor sequences come from a man aged 30 to 45 in good health and CMV-seropositive. The CDR3 runs from the conserved cysteine through the conserved F or W. A D gene is named only where the DNA matches it firmly. Only some rows state a clone size, as once, few, many or a class for expanded clones.

>NA|TRBV27|TRBD1|TRBJ1-2
TGTGCCAGCAGTTTTGTGAGGGGGCAAAAAAGTGGCTACACCTTC
CASSFVRGQKSGYTF
>NA|TRBV9|NA|TRBJ2-2
TGTGCCAGCGGCAGGGGGGAAATCACCGGGGAGCTGTTTTTT
CASGRGEITGELFF
>NA|TRBV12-5|TRBD1|TRBJ1-5
TGTGCTAGTGGCTACAGGGGAAATCAGCCCCAGCATTTT
CASGYRGNQPQHF
>NA|TRBV5-1|NA|TRBJ1-1
TGCGCCAGCAGCTTGAGGGACATGAACACTGAAGCTTTCTTT
CASSLRDMNTEAFF
>NA|TRBV5-1|TRBD2|TRBJ2-3
TGCGCCAGCAGCCCGGGACTAGCGGGGGGCACAGATACGCAGTATTTT
CASSPGLAGGTDTQYF
>NA|TRBV28|TRBD2|TRBJ2-2
TGTGCCAGCAGTTTATTCCCTCCTAGGACTAGCGGGAGTACCGGGGAGCTGTTTTTT
CASSLFPPRTSGSTGELFF
>NA|TRBV18|NA|TRBJ2-5
TGTGCCAGCTCACCGTGGACAGAATACCAAGAGACCCAGTACTTC
CASSPWTEYQETQYF
>few|TRBV2|NA|TRBJ2-2
TGTGCCAGCAATCCCAGGGCACTAAATACCGGGGAGCTGTTTTTT
CASNPRALNTGELFF
>NA|TRBV19|NA|TRBJ2-3
TGTGCCAGTAGTATGGAGCGGTCCTTCACAGATACGCAGTATTTT
CASSMERSFTDTQYF
>NA|TRBV5-4|NA|TRBJ2-2
TGTGCCAGCAGCTTGGATCAGGGGAGGGCCGGGGAGCTGTTTTTT
CASSLDQGRAGELFF
>NA|TRBV30|NA|TRBJ2-2
TGTGCCTGGTCCCTGGGGCTTGGTACCGGGGAGCTGTTTTTT
CAWSLGLGTGELFF
>NA|TRBV2|NA|TRBJ2-7
TGTGCCAGCCGCCAACAGGGTCAATACGAGCAGTACTTC
CASRQQGQYEQYF
>NA|TRBV30|NA|TRBJ2-7
TGTGCCTGGAGTGCCATGAACGAGCAGTACTTC
CAWSAMNEQYF
>NA|TRBV30|NA|TRBJ2-5
TGTGCCTGGGGAGGTTCCCATAGAGAGCAGTACTTC
CAWGGSHREQYF
>NA|TRBV9|TRBD2|TRBJ2-3
TGTGCCAGCAGCGTAGCGGGCGGCAGCGGGAGACGCACAGATACGCAGTATTTT
CASSVAGGSGRRTDTQYF
>NA|TRBV7-9|TRBD1|TRBJ1-1
TGTTCCAGCAGCCTCACTGACAGGGGGTGGAACACTGAAGCTTTCTTT
CSSSLTDRGWNTEAFF
>NA|TRBV30|TRBD2|TRBJ2-7
TGTGCCTGGAGTGCTTTGACCGGGACTAGCGTCTACGAGCAGTACTTC
CAWSALTGTSVYEQYF
>NA|TRBV18|NA|TRBJ2-7
TGTGCCAGCTCACCAGTTAGGGGGAGCGTCGACGAGCAGTACTTC
CASSPVRGSVDEQYF
>NA|TRBV7-3|TRBD1|TRBJ1-1
TGTGCCAGCAGCCCCGGAGGGGGCTACACTGAAGCTTTCTTT
CASSPGGGYTEAFF
>once|TRBV19|TRBD1|TRBJ1-2
TGTGCCAGTAGGCGGGGCAGGGGGCTTGAAGATGGCTACACCTTC
CASRRGRGLEDGYTF
>NA|TRBV15|NA|TRBJ2-7
TGTGCCACCAGCAGAGGGGAGGGGGTAATCTACGAGCAGTACTTC
CATSRGEGVIYEQYF
>NA|TRBV27|NA|TRBJ1-1
TGTGCCAGCAGTTTGGGGGGGGCCGGCACTGAAGCTTTCTTT
CASSLGGAGTEAFF
>few|TRBV10-3|NA|TRBJ1-3
TGTGCCATCAGTGCGGTGGAGGGCTCTGGAAACACCATATATTTT
CAISAVEGSGNTIYF
>few|TRBV27|NA|TRBJ2-3
TGTGCCAGCAGTTCCCCTGGGCCCAATTTACAGTATTTT
CASSSPGPNLQYF
>NA|TRBV11-2|TRBD2|TRBJ2-1
TGTGCCAGCAGCCTGGGCGGGGGGGAAGGGACCAATGAGCAGTTCTTC
CASSLGGGEGTNEQFF
>NA|TRBV7-2|TRBD2|TRBJ2-1
TGTGCCAGCAGCCTTAGCGGGGGGACGTCCAATGAGCAGTTCTTC
CASSLSGGTSNEQFF
>NA|TRBV9|TRBD1|TRBJ1-2
TGTGCCAGCAGCGCAGGGGGCGCCGAGGGCTACACCTTC
CASSAGGAEGYTF
>NA|TRBV4-2|TRBD1|TRBJ2-1
TGTGCCAGCAGCCAAAGGCGGACAGGGAACTCCTACAATGAGCAGTTCTTC
CASSQRRTGNSYNEQFF
>NA|TRBV9|TRBD2|TRBJ2-7
TGTGCCAGCAGCGTAGGGGGAGGGACGGCCTACGAGCAGTACTTC
CASSVGGGTAYEQYF
>few|TRBV6-6|TRBD2|TRBJ2-7
TGTGCCAGCAGCCCTCTAGCGGCAGTTTACGAGCAGTACTTC
CASSPLAAVYEQYF
>NA|TRBV2|NA|TRBJ1-6
TGTGCCAGCAGTGAAGGGACAAGGTCACCCCTCCACTTT
CASSEGTRSPLHF
>NA|TRBV29-1|TRBD1|TRBJ2-5
TGCAGCGCCGGGGACAGGGCCGAGACCCAGTACTTC
CSAGDRAETQYF
>NA|TRBV29-1|TRBD1|TRBJ1-3
TGCAGCGTCGGGACAGGAATACCGCCCATATATTTT
CSVGTGIPPIYF
>NA|TRBV2|NA|TRBJ1-1
TGTGCCAGCGATTCAAGCCTCGGGACTGAAGCTTTCTTT
CASDSSLGTEAFF
>NA|TRBV7-2|TRBD1|TRBJ2-2
TGTGCCAGCAGCCAACAGGGGGCGCGGGGCACCGGGGAGCTGTTTTTT
CASSQQGARGTGELFF
>NA|TRBV28|TRBD1|TRBJ1-1
TGTGCCAGCAGTTTATACGGGACAGTTAACACTGAAGCTTTCTTT
CASSLYGTVNTEAFF
>NA|TRBV9|TRBD1|TRBJ2-2
TGTGCCAGCAGCCCTCGGACAGGGGGGAACACCGGGGAGCTGTTTTTT
CASSPRTGGNTGELFF
>once|TRBV5-8|NA|TRBJ1-4
TGTGCCAGCAGCTCCCTCGGCGAGGCAACTAATGAAAAACTGTTTTTT
CASSSLGEATNEKLFF
>NA|TRBV6-5|NA|TRBJ2-3
TGTGCCAGCAGTCCGCTAGCACATACGCAGTATTTT
CASSPLAHTQYF
>NA|TRBV5-6|TRBD1|TRBJ1-6
TGTGCCAGCAGCTTGAACAGGGGGCTTTCACCCCTCCACTTT
CASSLNRGLSPLHF
>NA|TRBV7-2|TRBD2|TRBJ2-7
TGTGCCAGCAGCTTGAGTCTAGCGGGAGTCTACGAGCAGTACTTC
CASSLSLAGVYEQYF
>NA|TRBV19|TRBD2|TRBJ2-7
TGTGCCAGTAGTATGACTAGCGGGAGCTCCTACGAGCAGTACTTC
CASSMTSGSSYEQYF
>NA|TRBV6-7|TRBD2|TRBJ2-5
TGTGCCAGCACGAACATGACTAGCGGGGACCAAGAGACCCAGTACTTC
CASTNMTSGDQETQYF
>few|TRBV28|NA|TRBJ2-7
TGTGCCAGTAAGGGTCGATCCGGTGGGGGGTACGAGCAGTACTTC
CASKGRSGGGYEQYF
>few|TRBV5-5|NA|TRBJ1-1
TGTGCCAGCAGCTTGTCTGACTACACTGAAGCTTTCTTT
CASSLSDYTEAFF
>NA|TRBV10-1|TRBD2|TRBJ2-3
TGCGCGAGGCTAGCGGGAGGGCCAGCAGATACGCAGTATTTT
CARLAGGPADTQYF
>few|TRBV7-3|NA|TRBJ2-3
TGTGCCAGCAGCCCCCCGGGACATCGGTTCGGGAATACGCAGTATTTT
CASSPPGHRFGNTQYF
>NA|TRBV19|TRBD2|TRBJ2-7
TGTGCCAGCAAGCGAATGGGACTAGGCGTGGGGGAGCAGTACTTC
CASKRMGLGVGEQYF
>once|TRBV5-1|NA|TRBJ1-3
TGCGCCAGCAGCGTTGGCGCCGGGGGCTCTGGAAACACCATATATTTT
CASSVGAGGSGNTIYF
>NA|TRBV7-2|NA|TRBJ2-5
TGTGCCAGCAGCTCTGTGGAGACCCAGTACTTC
CASSSVETQYF
>NA|TRBV11-2|TRBD1|TRBJ2-7
TGTGCCAGCAGCCCGGAACAGGGGGCGACCTACGAGCAGTACTTC
CASSPEQGATYEQYF
>NA|TRBV11-3|TRBD2|TRBJ2-2
TGTGCCAGCAGCTTCCTAGCGGGAGCCGGGGAGCTGTTTTTT
CASSFLAGAGELFF
>few|TRBV6-1|NA|TRBJ1-5
TGTGCCAGCAGTGATACAGGGCTTTGGAAAGATCAGCCCCAGCATTTT
CASSDTGLWKDQPQHF
>NA|TRBV2|NA|TRBJ1-1
TGTGCCAGCAGTGAATGGGCATACCTTGAAGCTTTCTTT
CASSEWAYLEAFF
>NA|TRBV28|TRBD1|TRBJ1-2
TGTGCCAGCAGTACCGGGACAGGGGGAACTATCTATGGCTACACCTTC
CASSTGTGGTIYGYTF
>NA|TRBV14|TRBD1|TRBJ2-7
TGTGCCAGCAGCCAAGAGGGACAGCGGCGGTACTTC
CASSQEGQRRYF
>NA|TRBV29-1|NA|TRBJ1-1
TGCAGCGTGTTCAGGGAGGGTGAAGCTTTCTTT
CSVFREGEAFF
>NA|TRBV7-8|NA|TRBJ1-5
TGTGCCAGCAGCCCTCAAGGCCGGGGGAATCAGCCCCAGCATTTT
CASSPQGRGNQPQHF
>NA|TRBV18|NA|TRBJ1-3
TGTGCCAGCTCACCACCCGGGAGAATAGGGAACACCATATATTTT
CASSPPGRIGNTIYF